A selection of T cell receptor beta chains follows, all from one sample in a study of blood T cell repertoires in COVID-19. Libraries were prepared by immunoSEQ multiplex PCR; TCRdb keeps only in-frame clonotypes and omits some of them. Here the sample spans 100,000 or so clones, roughly 92% being singletons. The sequenced sample consisted of peripheral blood. The receptors were sampled from a man aged 65 to 85 with acute or convalescent COVID-19. Each CDR3 is given with its conserved first and last residue. The D gene is left open where the match is weak. Expanded clones get a size class; other rows say once, few or many, or leave the size out.

V,J,D,size,DNA,CDR3
TRBV12-3/TRBV12-4,TRBJ1-3,.,.,TGTGCCAGCAGTTTCGGAGGGATTCCCCATTTT,CASSFGGIPHF
TRBV7-2,TRBJ1-4,.,.,TGTGCCAGCAGCTCAGTCCACGGGGATTATGAAAAACTGTTTTTT,CASSSVHGDYEKLFF
TRBV5-6,TRBJ2-3,.,.,TGTGCCAGCAGCCCCAGGAGGGGATCAGGCACAGATACGCAGTATTTT,CASSPRRGSGTDTQYF
TRBV19,TRBJ2-3,.,.,TGTGTCCGGATGACTGATACGCAGTATTTT,CVRMTDTQYF
TRBV2,TRBJ2-7,.,.,TGTGCCAGCAGTGCGGGGGACAGCTACGAGCAGTACTTC,CASSAGDSYEQYF
TRBV7-9,TRBJ2-3,TRBD2,.,TGTGCCAGCAGCCCCCGGGTAGCGGGAGAGGGTGATACGCAGTATTTT,CASSPRVAGEGDTQYF
TRBV7-3,TRBJ2-3,TRBD2,once,TGTGCCAGCAGCCCGGGACTAGCGTTGGGGACAGATACGCAGTATTTT,CASSPGLALGTDTQYF
TRBV28,TRBJ1-5,TRBD1,once,TGTGCCAGCACCCAGGGGGTGTTGAGGGGTCTCCAGCCCCAGCATTTT,CASTQGVLRGLQPQHF
TRBV7-2,TRBJ1-5,.,.,TGTGCCAGCAGCTTCGGGTACGGGGAACAGCCCCAGCATTTT,CASSFGYGEQPQHF
TRBV5-8,TRBJ2-1,TRBD1,.,TGTGCCAGCAGTACCGGACAGGTATCCTACAATGAGCAGTTCTTC,CASSTGQVSYNEQFF
TRBV12-5,TRBJ2-7,TRBD2,.,TGTGCTAGTGGTTTGGAGGGACTAGCGGGAGGGCCCCTCGAGCAGTACTTC,CASGLEGLAGGPLEQYF
TRBV15,TRBJ2-4,.,once,TGTGCCACCAGCAGAGGTGGCTTCAAAAACATTCAGTACTTC,CATSRGGFKNIQYF
TRBV7-9,TRBJ2-1,TRBD2,.,TGTGCCAGCAGCCCCCGGGCTAGCGGGAACAGTGAGCAGTTCTTC,CASSPRASGNSEQFF
TRBV28,TRBJ1-1,.,.,TGTGCCAGCAGTTCCCCTCCCCTTCCCCCTGAAGCTTTCTTT,CASSSPPLPPEAFF
TRBV4-1,TRBJ1-1,.,.,TGCGCCAGCAGCCAAGGGGAAGGGGTGAACACTGAAGCTTTCTTT,CASSQGEGVNTEAFF
TRBV9,TRBJ1-2,TRBD1,once,TGTGCCAGCAGCGGGGACAGGTGGCATGGCTACACCTTC,CASSGDRWHGYTF
TRBV6-5,TRBJ1-5,TRBD1,.,TGTGCCAGCAGTTGGAGGACAGGAGGCAATCAGCCCCAGCATTTT,CASSWRTGGNQPQHF
TRBV19,TRBJ2-7,TRBD1,.,TGTGCCAGTAGTATGCACAGGGGGGCCTACGAGCAGTACTTC,CASSMHRGAYEQYF
TRBV15,TRBJ2-3,TRBD1,.,TGTGCCACCAGCATTAGTCGGACAGGGGGAGGCACAGATACGCAGTATTTT,CATSISRTGGGTDTQYF
TRBV3-1/TRBV3-2,TRBJ2-5,.,.,TGTGCCAGCAGCCCAGGTTTACCCCCGACCCAGTACTTC,CASSPGLPPTQYF
TRBV4-1,TRBJ2-7,TRBD1,few,TGCGCCAGCAGCCAAGATGGGGACAGGGACTACGAGCAGTACTTC,CASSQDGDRDYEQYF
TRBV5-1,TRBJ2-5,.,once,TGCGCCAGCAGCTTGCCGGCAGGCGGAGGGGAGACCCAGTACTTC,CASSLPAGGGETQYF
TRBV6-5,TRBJ1-1,.,.,TGTGCCAGCAGGCCGTCAGGGCTGGAGAACACTGAAGCTTTCTTT,CASRPSGLENTEAFF
TRBV19,TRBJ2-7,.,.,TGTGCCAGTAGTGCTAGCCGCTACGAGCAGTACTTC,CASSASRYEQYF
TRBV4-2,TRBJ2-1,TRBD2,few,TGTGCCAGCAGCCCCGGGACTAGAGTAACGAATGAGCAGTTCTTC,CASSPGTRVTNEQFF
TRBV25-1,TRBJ2-1,.,.,TGTGCCAGCAAGTCTAGGGGGTCCTCCTACAATGAGCAGTTCTTC,CASKSRGSSYNEQFF
TRBV6-5,TRBJ1-6,TRBD1,.,TGTGCCAGCAGCCTCGGGACAGGGTATTCACCCCTCCACTTT,CASSLGTGYSPLHF
TRBV19,TRBJ1-2,TRBD1,.,TGTGCCAGTACGCCCACAGGGGAATCGGGTGGCTACACCTTC,CASTPTGESGGYTF
TRBV18,TRBJ2-5,TRBD2,.,TGTGCCAGCTCACCAACTAGCGGGGAGGAGACCCAGTACTTC,CASSPTSGEETQYF
TRBV29-1,TRBJ2-3,TRBD2,.,TGCAGCGTTGAAGGGGGCGGGAGGGCCACAGATACGCAGTATTTT,CSVEGGGRATDTQYF
TRBV18,TRBJ2-5,.,.,TGTGCCAGCTCACCACCCTTAGCGCAAGAGACCCAGTACTTC,CASSPPLAQETQYF
TRBV21-1,TRBJ1-6,.,.,TGTGCCAGCAGCAAACAACAGGTTAGCTTTGGTTCACCCCTCCACTTT,CASSKQQVSFGSPLHF
TRBV28,TRBJ1-2,.,.,TGTGCCAGCAGTTTTGGATCAGGCATTGGCTACACCTTC,CASSFGSGIGYTF
TRBV7-9,TRBJ2-5,.,once,TGTGCCAGCAGGGGACTTCAAGAGACCCAGTACTTC,CASRGLQETQYF
TRBV29-1,TRBJ2-1,.,once,TGCAGCGTGTCAAGACAGGGAGGCAATGAGCAGTTCTTC,CSVSRQGGNEQFF
TRBV12-3/TRBV12-4,TRBJ2-2,.,.,TGTGCCAGCAGTTTACTCTTCGGGGAGCTGTTTTTT,CASSLLFGELFF
TRBV29-1,TRBJ1-5,.,.,TGCAGCGTTGGACAGGGCAATCAGCCCCAGCATTTT,CSVGQGNQPQHF
TRBV7-8,TRBJ2-1,TRBD2,once,TGTGCCAGCAGCCGGACTAGGAATGAGCAGTTCTTC,CASSRTRNEQFF
TRBV11-2,TRBJ1-2,.,.,TGTGCCAGCAGCTTACTGGAAGGGGATGGCTACACCTTC,CASSLLEGDGYTF
TRBV27,TRBJ1-4,.,.,TGTGCCAGCAGTTCCAGTTACGCAACTAATGAAAAACTGTTTTTT,CASSSSYATNEKLFF
TRBV15,TRBJ1-1,TRBD1,.,TGTGCCTCCGGGACAGTAAACACTGAAGCTTTCTTT,CASGTVNTEAFF
TRBV7-9,TRBJ2-3,TRBD2,.,TGTGCCAGCAGCGTTCGACTAGCGGGAAGCACAGATACGCAGTATTTT,CASSVRLAGSTDTQYF
TRBV5-1,TRBJ2-5,.,.,TGCGCCAGCAGCTTCGGGGAGACCCAGTACTTC,CASSFGETQYF
TRBV6-5,TRBJ2-2,.,few,TGTGCCAGCAGTTACTCGACCGGGTACCCCGGGGAGCTGTTTTTT,CASSYSTGYPGELFF
TRBV5-1,TRBJ2-5,TRBD1,.,TGCGCCAGCAGCGGACAGGGACCCCCGGAGACCCAGTACTTC,CASSGQGPPETQYF
TRBV11-2,TRBJ2-5,TRBD2,.,TGTGCCAGCAGCGTCGGACTAGCGGAGGCAGAGACCCAGTACTTC,CASSVGLAEAETQYF
TRBV18,TRBJ1-6,.,.,TGTGCCAGCGGGGCAAGCTCCTATAATTCACCCCTCCACTTT,CASGASSYNSPLHF
TRBV18,TRBJ2-7,.,.,TGTGCCAGCTCACAGAGGGGGTCCTACGAGCAGTACTTC,CASSQRGSYEQYF
TRBV7-3,TRBJ1-4,TRBD1,.,TGTGCCAGCAGCTTAACAGGGACAGGGAATGAAAAACTGTTTTTT,CASSLTGTGNEKLFF
TRBV14,TRBJ2-7,.,.,TGTGCCAGCAGCAAGACAGGTTTCCACGAGCAGTACTTC,CASSKTGFHEQYF
TRBV7-9,TRBJ1-2,.,.,TGTGCCAGCAGCTTAGCGCGGGGGAGCTATGGCTACACCTTC,CASSLARGSYGYTF
TRBV28,TRBJ2-7,TRBD2,.,TGTGCCAGCAGGGGGGTCGTGATAGCGGGAAGCTCCTACGAGCAGTACTTC,CASRGVVIAGSSYEQYF
TRBV14,TRBJ1-1,.,once,TGTGCCAGCAGCCAAGAAGGTCCAACCCCAACAGGCCGTACTGAAGCTTTCTTT,CASSQEGPTPTGRTEAFF
TRBV5-5,TRBJ2-7,.,.,TGTGCCAGCAGCCTAGGACTGTTCCCCTTCGAGCAGTACTTC,CASSLGLFPFEQYF
TRBV3-1/TRBV3-2,TRBJ2-6,.,.,TGTGCCAGCAGCCTAGGGGCTAGTGGGGCCAACGTCCTGACTTTC,CASSLGASGANVLTF
TRBV25-1,TRBJ1-2,TRBD1,.,TGTGCCAGCAGTTCCTCCCCGGGACAGGGGCCGGAGGGCTACACCTTC,CASSSSPGQGPEGYTF
TRBV2,TRBJ1-3,TRBD1,once,TGTGCCAGCAGGCGTGAGGGGGCGCCTGGAAACACCATATATTTT,CASRREGAPGNTIYF
TRBV7-9,TRBJ1-6,TRBD1,.,TGTGCCAGCAGCCGGGACAGTAATTCACCCCTCCACTTT,CASSRDSNSPLHF
TRBV9,TRBJ1-4,TRBD1,.,TGTGCCAGCAGCGTAGACCAGGGGGCACGGGGTAATGAAAAACTGTTTTTT,CASSVDQGARGNEKLFF